Each of the 7 T cell receptor beta chains below was sequenced from the same sample in a study of CD8 T cells in Susac syndrome. With random hexamers, reverse transcription was performed on about 0.5 to 1 ug of RNA. TCRdb re-called the immunoSEQ multiplex PCR reads through MiXCR, storing one row per CDR3 protein. The repertoire holds some 77,000 distinct CDR3 sequences, just over 90% seen once, with 0.5% to 0.65% in the top ten. The sequenced sample consisted of CD4+ T cells from PBMCs. Every receptor here comes from a human donor with Susac syndrome.

The CDR3 bases are TGCGCCAGCAGCTCGGGACACTCCTACAATGAGCAGTTCTTC. Translating gives CASSSGHSYNEQFF. The chain recombines TRBV5-1 with TRBJ2-1; D is perhaps TRBD1 (6 bases). From germline, CDR1 is SGHRS and CDR2 YFSETQ. Between the trimmed V and J ends, which lost 3 bases and 0 bases, there was a span of 7 bases. CDR3 size: 14 residues.

The rearrangement links TRBV5-1 to TRBJ2-2, with D unclear. The V end was cut by 1 base, the J end by 4 bases, with 8 bases between. The CDR3 extends over 14 amino acids. The germline CDR1 and CDR2 sequences are SGHRS and YFSETQ. The CDR3: CASSLSVGTGELFF. The CDR3 DNA is TGCGCCAGCAGCTTGAGTGTGGGCACCGGGGAGCTGTTTTTT.

The chain uses TRBV2 and TRBJ2-7; weak D call: TRBD2 (6 bases). Germline V gene sequence: CDR1 SNHLY, CDR2 FYNNEI. The CDR3 spans 15 residues. The germline V and J ends were trimmed by 8 bases and 3 bases, with 20 bases remaining between them. The chain's CDR3 is CASSQRGGIVYEQYF. The CDR3 DNA is TGTGCCAGCTCCCAAAGAGGAGGGATTGTCTACGAGCAGTACTTC.

The V and J genes are TRBV12-3 or TRBV12-4 and TRBJ1-1, with 7 bases fitting TRBD1. The CDR3 is 14 amino acids. With 5 bases clipped from V and 0 bases from J, the junction kept 3 bases outside the gene matches. The CDR3 coding sequence is TGTGCCAGCAGTCACAGGGGCCTGAACACTGAAGCTTTCTTT. Its translation: CASSHRGLNTEAFF.

The chain combines TRBV7-2 with TRBJ2-1, with 12 bases identical to TRBD2. CDR1 SGHTA and CDR2 FQGNSA come from the germline V gene. The J segment lost 7 bases and the V segment lost 1 base, leaving 5 bases of the junction unmatched. The CDR3 is 16 amino acids. The CDR3 reads CASSLEGLAGRNEQFF. In DNA form, the CDR3 reads TGTGCCAGCAGCTTAGAAGGACTAGCGGGAAGAAATGAGCAGTTCTTC.

The gene calls are TRBV12-3 or TRBV12-4 and TRBJ2-3; 14 nucleotides line up with TRBD2. Trimming took 5 bases from V and 2 from J; bases not matched to a gene: 6. This CDR3 spans 17 amino acids. The CDR3 sequence is CASSPKGLAGATDTQYF. Here the CDR3 DNA reads TGTGCCAGCAGTCCGAAGGGACTAGCGGGGGCCACAGATACGCAGTATTTT.

The chain recombines TRBV15 with TRBJ2-1; the match to TRBD2 covers 11 bases. The germline V gene encodes CDR1 LNHNV and CDR2 YYDKDF (reference sequence). V shed 2 bases, J shed 0 bases, and the junction held 3 bases outside the gene matches. The CDR3 is 17 residues long. CDR3 in amino acids: CATSRTTSGSSYNEQFF. The CDR3 DNA reads as TGTGCCACCAGCAGAACTACTAGCGGGAGCTCCTACAATGAGCAGTTCTTC.